Below are 19 T cell receptor beta chains sequenced from a single sample in a study of blood T cell repertoires in COVID-19. Method: immunoSEQ multiplex PCR; TCRdb's copy keeps in-frame clones and lacks some. The table records 95,000 to 150,000 clones, 69% of them present only once. Sequenced sample: peripheral blood. The receptors here all came from a woman aged 65 to 85 with acute or convalescent COVID-19.

The J gene is TRBJ2-1, the V gene TRBV6-1; either TRBD1 or TRBD2 may supply D (5 bases each). The CDR3 loop spans 16 amino acids. The germline V and J ends were trimmed by 5 bases and 1 base, with 15 bases remaining between them. Germline V lookup: CDR1 MNHNS, CDR2 SASEGT. In DNA, the CDR3 is TGTGCCAGCAGTAAAGAGGGGTTTGGGTCCTACAATGAGCAGTTCTTC. It specifies CASSKEGFGSYNEQFF.

This clone has just one count. Here the CDR3 DNA reads TGTGCCATCAGCGGGACTAGCGGGAGCGGTAATGAGCAGTTCTTC. This gives the protein CAISGTSGSGNEQFF. J is TRBJ2-1 and V is TRBV10-3; 14 bases agree with TRBD2. With V trimmed by 6 bases and J by 7 bases, 5 bases remained unmatched. The germline CDR1 and CDR2 sequences are ENHRY and SYGVKD. The CDR3 is 15 residues long.

J is TRBJ2-2 and V is TRBV5-6; 7 bases line up with TRBD2. Germline V CDR1 and CDR2: SGHDT, YYEEEE. The CDR3 length is 18 residues. Losses at the gene ends were 3 bases for V and 1 base for J; bases not matched to a gene: 12. CDR3 coding DNA: TGTGCCAGCAGCTCACTGACCAGACTAGCTGGGAACACCGGGGAGCTGTTTTTT. Its translation: CASSSLTRLAGNTGELFF. Full variable domain (rest looked up from reference TRBV5-6 and TRBJ2-2): DAGVTQSPTHLIKTRGQQVTLRCSPKSGHDTVSWYQQALGQGPQFIFQYYEEEERQRGNFPDRFSGHQFPNYSSELNVNALLLGDSALYLCASSSLTRLAGNTGELFFGEGSRLTVL.

The CDR3 loop is CASSLGSSYEQYF. The CDR3 DNA sequence: TGTGCCAGCAGTTTAGGGAGCTCCTACGAGCAGTACTTC. The chain recombines TRBV12-3 or TRBV12-4 with TRBJ2-7; D remains ambiguous. This CDR3 spans 13 amino acids. With 1 base removed from V and 0 bases from J, the gap between germline ends came to 4 bases.

The chain is built from TRBV2 and TRBJ2-7, with TRBD2 identical over 13 bases. Trimming at V came to 7 bases and at J to 3 bases, leaving 6 bases not matched to a gene. In germline, CDR1 is SNHLY, CDR2 FYNNEI. This CDR3 contains 15 residues. The CDR3 coding sequence is TGTGCCAGCATTGGACTAGCGGGAGCCTACTACGAGCAGTACTTC. Its translation is CASIGLAGAYYEQYF.

This clone has just one count. V usage is TRBV30 and J usage is TRBJ1-5, with D hard to call. Deletions cut 0 bases from V and 1 base from J, with 4 bases between. Germline-derived CDR1 and CDR2 are GTSNPN and SVGIG (reference sequence). The CDR3 covers 13 residues. The CDR3 DNA follows: TGTGCCTGGAGTGTCGGGAGCAATCAGCCCCAGCATTTT. The encoded protein is CAWSVGSNQPQHF.

The chain joins TRBV29-1 to TRBJ2-1; 10 nucleotides align to TRBD2. The ends lost 6 bases at V and 4 bases at J; junction bases unmatched: 6. Germline V CDR1 and CDR2: SQVTM, ANQGSEA. CDR3 length equals 14 residues. The CDR3 nucleotides read TGCAGCGTCAAAGCGGGGGGGGTTTACAATGAGCAGTTCTTC. This translates into CSVKAGGVYNEQFF.

This chain connects TRBV7-2 to TRBJ2-5; D remains ambiguous. V gave up 1 base and J gave up 2 bases, with 5 bases separating them. Germline V gene data show CDR1 as SGHTA and CDR2 as FQGNSA. The CDR3 length is 13 residues. CDR3 loop: CASSLELQETQYF. Here the CDR3 DNA reads TGTGCCAGCAGCTTAGAACTGCAAGAGACCCAGTACTTC.

The V call is TRBV27, the J call TRBJ2-2; 13 nucleotides agree with TRBD2. Germline trimming cut 5 bases from V and 9 bases from J; bases unmatched to any gene: 6. Germline V lookup: CDR1 MNHEY, CDR2 SMNVEV (reference sequence). This CDR3 has 15 amino acids. This chain's CDR3 is CASSLTGTSGRELFF. In DNA, the CDR3 is TGTGCCAGCAGTCTAACCGGGACTAGCGGGAGGGAGCTGTTTTTT.

There are a few counts of this clone. V is TRBV4-1 and J is TRBJ1-5; 8 nucleotides line up with TRBD1. V was pared by 0 bases and J by 6 bases, with 10 bases of the junction left unmatched. There are 17 residues in the CDR3. Looked up from germline, CDR1 is MGHRA and CDR2 is YSYEKL. CDR3 DNA: TGCGCCAGCAGCCAAGATCAGGGCAGGGGGCTATTTCAGCCCCAGCATTTT. Amino acid sequence: CASSQDQGRGLFQPQHF.

V gene TRBV5-4 combines with J gene TRBJ2-2, with D hard to call. The CDR3 covers 14 residues. V lost 0 bases to trimming and J lost 3 bases, with 6 bases between them. Germline CDR1 is SGHNT and CDR2 is YYREEE (reference sequence). The CDR3 DNA sequence: TGTGCCAGCAGCTTGGATCAGTACACCGGGGAGCTGTTTTTT. Translating it yields CASSLDQYTGELFF.

The V call is TRBV19, the J call TRBJ1-5; 8 bases map to TRBD1. The CDR3 sequence is 14 residues long. Unmatched junction bases numbered 4, after V lost 5 bases and J lost 4 bases. The V gene's germline CDR1 is LNHDA and CDR2 SQIVND (reference sequence). In DNA form, the CDR3 reads TGTGCCAGTAGTCAAACAGGGGGGAATCAGCCCCAGCATTTT. This translates into CASSQTGGNQPQHF.

This clone was counted a few times. The rearrangement links TRBV6-5 to TRBJ1-2; 9 bases align to TRBD1. The CDR3 totals 14 residues. The V and J ends lost 6 bases and 2 bases, in that order; junction bases with no gene match: 4. The germline gives CDR1 MNHEY, CDR2 SVGAGI. The CDR3 nucleotides are TGTGCCAGCAGCTGGGACAGGGAGAACTATGGCTACACCTTC. Its protein is CASSWDRENYGYTF.

The chain joins TRBV4-1 to TRBJ2-3; D is uncertain. The germline V gene encodes CDR1 MGHRA and CDR2 YSYEKL. V was clipped by 4 bases and J by 0 bases, with 14 bases between them. This CDR3 is built from 16 residues. For the CDR3, the DNA is TGCGCCAGCAGCCGCCCCACGGGTGGAAGCACAGATACGCAGTATTTT. Translating gives CASSRPTGGSTDTQYF.

The rearrangement uses TRBV3-1 (or the pseudogene TRBV3-2) and TRBJ2-5; D ambiguous. Germline values: CDR1 LGHDT, CDR2 YNNKEL (reference sequence). This CDR3 has 14 amino acids. V lost 2 bases to trimming and J lost 4 bases, with 11 bases between them. The CDR3 region has the DNA TGTGCCAGCAGCCAAAGGCGGTCTAGAGAGACCCAGTACTTC. The encoded protein is CASSQRRSRETQYF.

V is TRBV6-5 and J is TRBJ2-1; TRBD1 aligns across 7 bases. The junction had 7 bases not matched to a gene; V was cut back by 5 bases and J by 3 bases. This CDR3 has 15 amino acids. Germline CDR1 is MNHEY and CDR2 is SVGAGI. The CDR3 here is CASSRQGDFYNEQFF. CDR3 nucleotide sequence: TGTGCCAGCAGTAGACAGGGAGACTTCTACAATGAGCAGTTCTTC.

The chain uses TRBV19 and TRBJ1-1; D is uncertain. Germline CDR1 and CDR2: LNHDA and SQIVND (reference sequence). The V end lost 2 bases, the J end lost 4 bases, and 8 bases lay between the germline ends. The length of the CDR3 is 13 residues. The CDR3 DNA follows: TGTGCCAGTAGTATACCCCTGAGCACTGAAGCTTTCTTT. It specifies CASSIPLSTEAFF.

This clone showed up just a few times. This chain connects TRBV19 to TRBJ1-4; a possible D gene is TRBD1 (6 bases). V was cut by 6 bases and J by 0 bases, with 14 bases left in between. CDR3 length equals 16 residues. The germline V gene encodes CDR1 LNHDA and CDR2 SQIVND (reference sequence). Here the CDR3 reads CASRDLPGATNEKLFF. The CDR3 DNA sequence: TGTGCCAGTAGGGACTTACCAGGGGCAACTAATGAAAAACTGTTTTTT.

This chain joins TRBV5-4 and TRBJ2-5, with 13 nucleotides matching TRBD2. The CDR3 is 15 amino acids. Germline CDR1 SGHNT, CDR2 YYREEE (reference sequence). The V segment lost 2 bases and the J segment 5 bases; nucleotides outside the gene matches: 3. In nucleotides, the CDR3 is TGTGCCAGCAGCTTCGGACTAGCGGGAGTTGAGACCCAGTACTTC. Residues: CASSFGLAGVETQYF.